This T cell receptor (beta chain) was profiled in a study of T cell responses to AZD1222 COVID-19 vaccine. Only in-frame clones appear in the TCRdb table, and some are missing; sequencing was by immunoSEQ multiplex PCR. Among about 100,000 clones listed, approximately 87% were seen once. Overall study results and limits: A rise in Spike-specific TCR breadth and depth followed two AZD1222 doses. Spike-wide coverage was observed for vaccine-associated CD4 TCRs, with dominant responses at 160-218 and 743-854. Only a handful of people who got AZD1222 tested seropositive at baseline.

In the case of this clone: The antigen remains unidentified.

Trimming removed 0 bases from V and 4 bases from J; junction bases left unmatched: 7. This CDR3 is built from 16 residues. The germline CDR1 and CDR2 sequences are SGDLS and YYNGEE. The V gene is TRBV9, the J gene TRBJ2-5, with 9 bases that match TRBD1. The sample in question was peripheral blood, obtained on day 0 of AZD1222 vaccination. The clonotype was recovered from an adult in good health. The CDR3 region is CASSVGTGAAGETQYF. The CDR3, as DNA: TGTGCCAGCAGCGTAGGGACAGGGGCCGCTGGAGAGACCCAGTACTTC. The full variable domain, with the rest looked up from reference TRBV9 and TRBJ2-5, is DSGVTQTPKHLITATGQRVTLRCSPRSGDLSVYWYQQSLDQGLQFLIQYYNGEERAKGNILERFSAQQFPDLHSELNLSSLELGDSALYFCASSVGTGAAGETQYFGPGTRLLVL.